Here is one TCR beta chain with its context. Its antigen remains undetermined. No quality values exist for individual bases; no much larger clone is one base distant. The data derive from a study of beta chain features in type 1 diabetes (dated by TCRdb to between 2018 and 2020). Study-level background: Mean age, gender distribution, total cell number and subset yield were not different between patients and healthy donors. A total of around 110,000,000 sorted cells were examined across all samples, and RNA yield correlated strongly with the number of cells per subset. The study compared the TCRB repertoires of sorted circulating CD4+ T cell subsets in recently diagnosed type 1 diabetes patients with those in matched healthy donors. Naive and central memory subsets were obtained from all 28 donors, but regulatory and stem cell-like memory subsets were isolated from only 8 patients and roughly eight healthy donors.

Each donor gave one peripheral blood draw, averaging approximately 0.11 L, which was collected into heparinised tubes. Using a panel that included CD45RO, CCR7, CD25, CD127, CD95 and CD27, naive, central memory, regulatory and stem cell-like memory CD4+ T cells were sorted on a BD FACSAria II. All sorted populations exceeded 95% purity. PBMCs were isolated immediately by Lymphoprep density gradient centrifugation and stained directly without culture. So that batch effects would be minimized, each experiment stained and sorted samples in pairs, pairing one healthy donor with one patient. The CDR3 sequence holds 12 residues, the cysteine and phenylalanine included. The DNA shown is the 36-base CDR3, in frame from base 1. The V end gives up 8 bases and the J end 5 bases, leaving 9 bases in the junction not matched to a gene. From a lookup of the germline V gene, CDR1 and CDR2 are SQVTM and ANQGSEA. All of the isolated RNA was reverse transcribed with the High Capacity cDNA Reverse Transcription Kit, so expressed TCRB transcripts were sequenced. Survey-depth immunoSEQ sequencing was performed on stem cell-like memory T cell samples, with an average of roughly 1 million total reads per sample. After sorted cells were lysed in RLT buffer, RNA was extracted with DNase-treated RNeasy Micro or Mini kits, with the choice depending on cell number. To prevent cross-contamination, every cell subset was processed on its own, while patient and healthy donor samples were processed together. The immunoSEQ multiplex PCR was used to amplify TCRB sequences from cDNA, yielding 87-bp fragments that span the CDR3 region. Sequencing of the amplicons was done on the Illumina HiSeq platform. The authors' pipeline ran thus. PCR bias was computationally corrected using synthetic template baselines, reads within Hamming distance 2 were collapsed, and singletons that could not be merged were discarded. Reads were aligned against IMGT to assign V, D and J genes, CDR3 length and insertions or deletions at six rearrangement sites. Within each subset, clonotype counts were normalized to the number of sorted cells before true diversity and Gini coefficients were calculated with the tcR R package. Repertoire sharing was quantified using the overlap coefficient calculated on TCRB nucleotide sequences. Imported from immuneACCESS, the table was reduced by TCRdb to in-frame sequences with V and J called. These copies leave out some clones; in studies compared against another copy, an unresolved V gene accounts for under half, and the cause of the remainder is not known. Clone size and V and J calls were adopted from that table, with D and trimming inferred from the DNA. The sample table holds tens of thousands of clones, of which around 32% were seen once. Over 0.35% of the sample is in the top ten clones.

Broader findings and caveats from the paper: Naive, central memory and regulatory TCRB repertoires appeared more similar among patients than among healthy donors. Because the HLA sub-analyses included only small numbers of individuals, any influence of HLA type on TCRB rearrangement was left unresolved. Shorter templates might have been favored by PCR, but patient and control samples were amplified and corrected together, so both groups would have been affected equally by any skew. Because cDNA was sequenced instead of genomic DNA, activated cells with high expression could be over-represented, although the groups did not differ in activation or CD3 levels. Fewer insertions and more nucleotide deletions at VDJ recombination sites were observed in patients with type 1 diabetes, implying thymic rearrangement abnormalities. In all four CD4+ subsets, TCRB CDR3 length was moderately but significantly shorter in type 1 diabetes patients.

The sequencing sample was made of stem cell memory CD4+ T cells from blood. The intended sense of this specimen's cell subset or site label: stem cell-like memory CD4+ T cells. This receptor was taken from a woman aged 18-30 years in good health. The rearranged segments are TRBV29-1 and TRBJ2-7; 7 nucleotides in the junction match TRBD2. The CDR3 in this case is CSFNLGRDEQYF. The DNA is as follows: TGCAGCTTTAACCTAGGGAGGGACGAGCAGTACTTC.